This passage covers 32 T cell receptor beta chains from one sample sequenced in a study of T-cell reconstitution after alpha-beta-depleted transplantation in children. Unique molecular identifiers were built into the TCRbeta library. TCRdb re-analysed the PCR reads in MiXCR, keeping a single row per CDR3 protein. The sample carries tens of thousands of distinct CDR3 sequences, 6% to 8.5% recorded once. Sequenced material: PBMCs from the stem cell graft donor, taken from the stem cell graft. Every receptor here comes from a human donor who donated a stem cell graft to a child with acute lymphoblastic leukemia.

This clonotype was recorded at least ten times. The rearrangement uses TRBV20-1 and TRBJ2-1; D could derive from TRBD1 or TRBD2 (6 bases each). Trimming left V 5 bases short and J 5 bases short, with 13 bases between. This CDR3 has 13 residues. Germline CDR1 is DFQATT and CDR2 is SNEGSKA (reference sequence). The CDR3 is CSAPGEANNEQFF. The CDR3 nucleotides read TGCAGTGCTCCAGGGGAGGCCAACAATGAGCAGTTCTTC.

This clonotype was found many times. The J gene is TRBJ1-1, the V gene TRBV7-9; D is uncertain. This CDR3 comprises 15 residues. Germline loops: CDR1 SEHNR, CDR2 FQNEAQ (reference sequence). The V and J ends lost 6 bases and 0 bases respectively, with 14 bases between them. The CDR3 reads CASSQTQDLNTEAFF. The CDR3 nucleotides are TGTGCCAGCAGTCAGACCCAGGACCTGAACACTGAAGCTTTCTTT.

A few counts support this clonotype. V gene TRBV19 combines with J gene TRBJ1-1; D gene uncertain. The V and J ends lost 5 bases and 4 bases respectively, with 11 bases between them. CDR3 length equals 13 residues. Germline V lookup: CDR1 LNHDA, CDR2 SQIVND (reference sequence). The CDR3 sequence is CASSQTPSTEAFF. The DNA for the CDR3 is TGTGCCAGTAGTCAGACCCCCAGCACTGAAGCTTTCTTT.

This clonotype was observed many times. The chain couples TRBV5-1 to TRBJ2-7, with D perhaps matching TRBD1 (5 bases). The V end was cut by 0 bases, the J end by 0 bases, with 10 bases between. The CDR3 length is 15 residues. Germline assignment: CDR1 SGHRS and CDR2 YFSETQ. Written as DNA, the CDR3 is TGCGCCAGCAGCTTGGCCCCAGGGAACTCCTACGAGCAGTACTTC. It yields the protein CASSLAPGNSYEQYF.

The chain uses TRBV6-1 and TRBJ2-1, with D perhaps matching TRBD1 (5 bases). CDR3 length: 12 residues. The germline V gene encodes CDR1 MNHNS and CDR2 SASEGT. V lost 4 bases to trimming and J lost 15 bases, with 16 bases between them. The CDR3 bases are TGTGCCAGCAGTGGTTACTACAGGCCCCTGTTCTTC. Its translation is CASSGYYRPLFF.

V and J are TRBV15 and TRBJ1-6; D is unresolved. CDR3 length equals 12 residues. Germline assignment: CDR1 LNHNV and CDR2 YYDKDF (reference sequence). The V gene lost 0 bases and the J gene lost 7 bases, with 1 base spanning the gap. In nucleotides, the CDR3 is TGTGCCACCAGCAGAGAGAATTCACCCCTCCACTTT. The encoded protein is CATSRENSPLHF.

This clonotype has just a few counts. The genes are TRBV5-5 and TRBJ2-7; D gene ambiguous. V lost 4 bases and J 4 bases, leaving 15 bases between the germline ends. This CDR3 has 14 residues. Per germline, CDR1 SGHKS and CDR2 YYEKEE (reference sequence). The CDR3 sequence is CASSLAGSPYEQYF. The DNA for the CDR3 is TGTGCCAGCAGCCTCGCCGGCAGTCCGTACGAGCAGTACTTC.

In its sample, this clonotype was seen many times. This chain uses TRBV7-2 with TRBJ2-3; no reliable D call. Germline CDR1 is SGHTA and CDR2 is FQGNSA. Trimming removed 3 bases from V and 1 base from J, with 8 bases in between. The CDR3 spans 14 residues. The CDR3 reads CASSFDLRTDTQYF. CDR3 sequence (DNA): TGTGCCAGCAGCTTCGACCTTCGCACAGATACGCAGTATTTT.

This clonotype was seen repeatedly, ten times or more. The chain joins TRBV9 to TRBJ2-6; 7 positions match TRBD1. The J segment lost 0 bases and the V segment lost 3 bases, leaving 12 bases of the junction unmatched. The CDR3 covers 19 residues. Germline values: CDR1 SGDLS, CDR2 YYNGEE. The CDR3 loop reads CASSDKRQGKDSGANVLTF. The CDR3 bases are TGTGCCAGCAGCGACAAACGACAGGGAAAGGACTCTGGGGCCAACGTCCTGACTTTC.

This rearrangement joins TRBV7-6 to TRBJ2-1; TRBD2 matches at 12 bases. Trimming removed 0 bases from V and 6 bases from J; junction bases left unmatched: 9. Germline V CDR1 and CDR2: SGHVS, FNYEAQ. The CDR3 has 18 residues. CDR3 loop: CASSLAALTSGRPNEQFF. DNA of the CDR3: TGTGCCAGCAGCTTAGCGGCCTTGACTAGCGGGAGACCCAATGAGCAGTTCTTC.

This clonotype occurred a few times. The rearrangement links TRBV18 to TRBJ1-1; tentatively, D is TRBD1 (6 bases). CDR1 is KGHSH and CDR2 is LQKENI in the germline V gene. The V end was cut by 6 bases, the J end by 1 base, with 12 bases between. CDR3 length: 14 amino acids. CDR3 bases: TGTGCCAGCTCGGGACACCCTCGGAACACTGAAGCTTTCTTT. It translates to CASSGHPRNTEAFF.

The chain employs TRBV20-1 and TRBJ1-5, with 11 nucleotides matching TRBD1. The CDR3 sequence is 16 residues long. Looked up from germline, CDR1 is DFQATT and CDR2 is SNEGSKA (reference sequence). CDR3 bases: TGCAGCTTTATCGGCGCGGGACAGGGGGACTACCAGCCCCAGCATTTT. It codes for CSFIGAGQGDYQPQHF.

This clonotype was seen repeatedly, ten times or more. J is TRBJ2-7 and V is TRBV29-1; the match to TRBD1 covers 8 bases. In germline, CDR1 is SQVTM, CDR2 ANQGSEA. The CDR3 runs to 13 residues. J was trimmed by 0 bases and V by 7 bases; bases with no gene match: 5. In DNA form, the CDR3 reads TGCAGCGCCGGGACAGGAGACTCCTACGAGCAGTACTTC. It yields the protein CSAGTGDSYEQYF.

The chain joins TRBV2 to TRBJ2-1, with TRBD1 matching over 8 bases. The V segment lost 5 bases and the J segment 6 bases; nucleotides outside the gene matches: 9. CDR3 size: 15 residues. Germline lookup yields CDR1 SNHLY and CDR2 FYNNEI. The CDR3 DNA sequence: TGTGCCAGCAGTCTGTCGTGGGGACAGGTCAATGAGCAGTTCTTC. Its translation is CASSLSWGQVNEQFF.

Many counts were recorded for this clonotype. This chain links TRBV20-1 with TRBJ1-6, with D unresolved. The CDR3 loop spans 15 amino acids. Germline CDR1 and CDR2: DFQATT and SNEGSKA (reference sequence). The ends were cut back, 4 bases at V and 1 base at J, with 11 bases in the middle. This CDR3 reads CSAKEERSYNSPLHF. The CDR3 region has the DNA TGCAGTGCTAAGGAGGAGCGTTCCTATAATTCACCCCTCCACTTT.

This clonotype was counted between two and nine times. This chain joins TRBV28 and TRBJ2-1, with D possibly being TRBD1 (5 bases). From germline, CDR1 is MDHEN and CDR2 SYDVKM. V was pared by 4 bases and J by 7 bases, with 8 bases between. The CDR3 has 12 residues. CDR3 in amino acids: CASSSGSNEQFF. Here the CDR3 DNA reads TGTGCCAGCAGTTCAGGGTCGAATGAGCAGTTCTTC.

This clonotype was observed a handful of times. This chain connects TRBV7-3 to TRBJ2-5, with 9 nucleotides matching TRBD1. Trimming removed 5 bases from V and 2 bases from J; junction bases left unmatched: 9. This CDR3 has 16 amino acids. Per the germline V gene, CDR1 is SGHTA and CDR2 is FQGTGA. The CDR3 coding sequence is TGTGCCAGCAGCCAAAACGGACAGGGGAGACAAGAGACCCAGTACTTC. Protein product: CASSQNGQGRQETQYF.

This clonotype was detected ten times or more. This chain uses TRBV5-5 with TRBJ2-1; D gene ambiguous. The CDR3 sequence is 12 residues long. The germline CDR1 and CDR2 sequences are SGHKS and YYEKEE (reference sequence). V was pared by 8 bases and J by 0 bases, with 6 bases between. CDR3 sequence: CASQSSYNEQFF. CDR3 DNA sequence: TGTGCCAGTCAGAGCTCCTACAATGAGCAGTTCTTC. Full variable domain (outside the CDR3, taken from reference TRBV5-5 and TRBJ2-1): DAGVTQSPTHLIKTRGQQVTLRCSPISGHKSVSWYQQVLGQGPQFIFQYYEKEERGRGNFPDRFSARQFPNYSSELNVNALLLGDSALYLCASQSSYNEQFFGPGTRLTVL.

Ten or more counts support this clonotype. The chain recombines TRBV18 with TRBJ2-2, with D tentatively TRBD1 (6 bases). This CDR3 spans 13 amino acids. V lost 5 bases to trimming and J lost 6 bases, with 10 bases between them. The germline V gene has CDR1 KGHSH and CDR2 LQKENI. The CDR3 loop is CASSSQGPGELFF. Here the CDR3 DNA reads TGTGCCAGCTCATCACAGGGACCCGGGGAGCTGTTTTTT.

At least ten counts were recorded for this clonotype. The CDR3 bases are TGTGCCAGCAGTTATGACAGGGACTATGGCTACACCTTC. This sequence encodes CASSYDRDYGYTF. The gene calls are TRBV28 and TRBJ1-2; 7 bases are a match to TRBD1. This CDR3 region has 13 residues. Unmatched junction bases numbered 2, after V lost 4 bases and J lost 3 bases. Germline V lookup: CDR1 MDHEN, CDR2 SYDVKM.

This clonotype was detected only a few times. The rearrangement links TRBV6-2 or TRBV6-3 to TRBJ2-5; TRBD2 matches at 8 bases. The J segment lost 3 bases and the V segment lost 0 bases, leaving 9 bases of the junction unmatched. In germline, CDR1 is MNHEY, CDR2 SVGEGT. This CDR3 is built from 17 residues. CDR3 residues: CASSYSAGGLVEETQYF. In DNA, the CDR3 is TGTGCCAGCAGTTACTCGGCGGGAGGATTAGTTGAAGAGACCCAGTACTTC.

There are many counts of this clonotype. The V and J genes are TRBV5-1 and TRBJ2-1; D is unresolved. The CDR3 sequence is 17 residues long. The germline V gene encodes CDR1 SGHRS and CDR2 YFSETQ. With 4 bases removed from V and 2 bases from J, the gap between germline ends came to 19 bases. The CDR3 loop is CASSTHLRVRTYNEQFF. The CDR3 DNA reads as TGCGCCAGCAGCACCCACCTCCGGGTGAGGACCTACAATGAGCAGTTCTTC.

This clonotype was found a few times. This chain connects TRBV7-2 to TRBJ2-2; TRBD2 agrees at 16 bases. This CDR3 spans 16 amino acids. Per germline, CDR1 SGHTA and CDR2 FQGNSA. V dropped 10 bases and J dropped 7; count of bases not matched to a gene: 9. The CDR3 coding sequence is TGTGCCACCAGGGGACTAGCGGGGGGGCGTAGCGGGGAGCTGTTTTTT. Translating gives CATRGLAGGRSGELFF.

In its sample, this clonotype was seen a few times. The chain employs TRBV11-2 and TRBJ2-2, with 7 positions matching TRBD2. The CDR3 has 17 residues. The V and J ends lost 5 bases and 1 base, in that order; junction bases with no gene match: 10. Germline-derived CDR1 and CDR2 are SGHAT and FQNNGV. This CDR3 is CASSPINERGNTGELFF. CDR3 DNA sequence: TGTGCCAGCAGCCCTATAAACGAGCGGGGGAACACCGGGGAGCTGTTTTTT.

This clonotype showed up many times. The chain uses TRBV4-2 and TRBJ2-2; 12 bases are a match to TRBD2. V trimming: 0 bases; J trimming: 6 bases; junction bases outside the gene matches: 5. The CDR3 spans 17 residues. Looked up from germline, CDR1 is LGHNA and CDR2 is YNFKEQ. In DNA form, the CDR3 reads TGTGCCAGCAGCCAAGATGGTGCTAGCGGGGGGGCCGGGGAGCTGTTTTTT. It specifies CASSQDGASGGAGELFF.

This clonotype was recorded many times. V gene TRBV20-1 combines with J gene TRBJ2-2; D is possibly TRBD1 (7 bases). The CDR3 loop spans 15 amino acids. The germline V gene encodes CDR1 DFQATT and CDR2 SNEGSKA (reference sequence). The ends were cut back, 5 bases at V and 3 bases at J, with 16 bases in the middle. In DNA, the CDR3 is TGCAGTGCTTCGCTGCGGGACAGTTACACCGGGGAGCTGTTTTTT. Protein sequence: CSASLRDSYTGELFF.

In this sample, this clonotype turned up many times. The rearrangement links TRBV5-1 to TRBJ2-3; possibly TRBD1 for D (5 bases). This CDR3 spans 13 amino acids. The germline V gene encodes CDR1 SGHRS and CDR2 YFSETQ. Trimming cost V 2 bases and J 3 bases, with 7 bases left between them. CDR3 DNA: TGCGCCAGCAGCTTTCCAGGGACAGATACGCAGTATTTT. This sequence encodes CASSFPGTDTQYF.

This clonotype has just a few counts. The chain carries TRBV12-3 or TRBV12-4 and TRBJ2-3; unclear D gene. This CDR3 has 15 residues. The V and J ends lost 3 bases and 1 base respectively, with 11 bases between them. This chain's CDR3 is CASSFDTLGTDTQYF. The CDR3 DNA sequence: TGTGCCAGCAGTTTTGACACGCTCGGCACAGATACGCAGTATTTT.

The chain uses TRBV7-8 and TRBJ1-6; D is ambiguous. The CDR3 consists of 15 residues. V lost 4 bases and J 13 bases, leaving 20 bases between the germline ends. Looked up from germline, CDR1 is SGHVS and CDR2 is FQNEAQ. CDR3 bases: TGTGCCAGCAGCTCCTTGGACGGGGTTATCCGGCCCCTCCACTTT. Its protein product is CASSSLDGVIRPLHF.

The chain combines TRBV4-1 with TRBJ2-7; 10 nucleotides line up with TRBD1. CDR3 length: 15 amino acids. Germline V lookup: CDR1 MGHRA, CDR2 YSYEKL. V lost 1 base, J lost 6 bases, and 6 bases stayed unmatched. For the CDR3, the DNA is TGCGCCAGCAGCCAAGCCGGGACAGGGGTCTCCGAGCAGTACTTC. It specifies CASSQAGTGVSEQYF.

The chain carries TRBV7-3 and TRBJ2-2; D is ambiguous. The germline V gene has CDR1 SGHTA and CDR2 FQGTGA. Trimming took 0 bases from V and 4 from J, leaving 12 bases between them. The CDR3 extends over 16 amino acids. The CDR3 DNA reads TGTGCCAGCAGCTTAACATCCAGCCGCGGCACCGGGGAGCTGTTTTTT. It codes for CASSLTSSRGTGELFF.

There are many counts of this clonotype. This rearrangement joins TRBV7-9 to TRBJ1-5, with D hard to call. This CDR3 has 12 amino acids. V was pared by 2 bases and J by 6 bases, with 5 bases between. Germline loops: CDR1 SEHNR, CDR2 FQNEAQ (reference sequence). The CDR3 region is CASSLSLQPQHF. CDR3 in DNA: TGTGCCAGCAGCTTATCCCTTCAGCCCCAGCATTTT.